These 25 T cell receptor beta chains were sequenced from one sample in a study of regulatory T cells in long-lasting Graves disease. Time point given: persistent/refractory GD, antithyroid drugs over 5 years with positive TRAb. PBMC RNA served as the TCR library source. The authors built TCR beta libraries using iRepertoire HTBI primers and Arm-PCR of CDR3 regions. TCRdb reprocessed the multiplex PCR reads with MiXCR, giving one entry per CDR3 protein. The table lists hundreds of thousands of distinct CDR3 sequences, about 30% of them singletons, with around 40% in the top ten. This specimen consisted of peripheral blood mononuclear cells (PBMCs), obtained when the disease was refractory, from a patient treated with antithyroid drugs. Source of these receptors: a female donor with Graves disease.

This clonotype appeared a few times. The chain links TRBV28 to TRBJ2-2; D is perhaps TRBD1 or TRBD2 (5 bases each). The CDR3 covers 15 residues. Germline V gene sequence: CDR1 MDHEN, CDR2 SYDVKM. V was pared by 7 bases and J by 5 bases, with 17 bases between. The CDR3 loop reads CASNEPGPRTGELFF. In DNA form, the CDR3 reads TGTGCCAGCAATGAACCGGGACCAAGAACCGGGGAGCTGTTTTTT.

This chain connects TRBV30 to TRBJ1-1; no clear D gene. CDR3 size: 15 residues. Germline V gene data show CDR1 as GTSNPN and CDR2 as SVGIG (reference sequence). Deletions cut 4 bases from V and 4 bases from J, with 19 bases between. CDR3: CAWTPKASGATEAFF. CDR3 nucleotide sequence: TGTGCCTGGACTCCCAAGGCTTCTGGTGCCACTGAAGCTTTCTTT.

The V and J genes are TRBV5-1 and TRBJ1-2; D not resolved. Germline CDR1 reads SGHRS; CDR2 reads YFSETQ. The CDR3 contains 14 residues. Trimming left V 0 bases short and J 4 bases short, with 10 bases between. CDR3 nucleotide sequence: TGCGCCAGCAGCTTGGCCGTCAGCTTCTATGGCTACACCTTC. It specifies CASSLAVSFYGYTF.

This clonotype was picked up many times. The V call is TRBV28, the J call TRBJ1-1; a weak D match, TRBD1 (5 bases). V dropped 8 bases and J dropped 4 bases, with 11 bases sitting between them. Germline values: CDR1 MDHEN, CDR2 SYDVKM. CDR3 length equals 12 residues. The CDR3 DNA is TGTGCCAGCGCAAGACAGACCACTGAAGCTTTCTTT. It codes for CASARQTTEAFF.

The V gene is TRBV5-1, the J gene TRBJ2-3; TRBD2 might be the D (6 bases). Trimming stripped 0 bases from V and 3 bases from J, with 11 bases between. The germline V gene encodes CDR1 SGHRS and CDR2 YFSETQ. This CDR3 contains 15 residues. The CDR3 loop is CASSLALRGTDTQYF. As DNA, the CDR3 is TGCGCCAGCAGCTTGGCCCTCCGGGGGACAGATACGCAGTATTTT. Supplemented by reference TRBV5-1 and TRBJ2-3, the full variable domain reads KAGVTQTPRYLIKTRGQQVTLSCSPISGHRSVSWYQQTPGQGLQFLFEYFSETQRNKGNFPGRFSGRQFSNSRSEMNVSTLELGDSALYLCASSLALRGTDTQYFGPGTRLTVL.

The chain employs TRBV20-1 and TRBJ2-4, with D tentatively TRBD1 (5 bases). V lost 0 bases and J 6 bases, leaving 12 bases between the germline ends. CDR1 is DFQATT, CDR2 SNEGSKA, per germline (reference sequence). This CDR3 has 14 amino acids. The CDR3: CSAREHPGANIQYF. The CDR3 DNA sequence: TGCAGTGCTAGAGAGCATCCTGGGGCAAACATTCAGTACTTC.

Many counts were recorded for this clonotype. The chain employs TRBV3-1 and TRBJ1-4; D not certain. Trimming took 5 bases from V and 8 from J, leaving 18 bases between them. CDR1 LGHDT and CDR2 YNNKEL come from the germline V gene (reference sequence). The CDR3 is made up of 15 amino acids. The CDR3 loop is CASSGSLTINEKLFF. CDR3 bases: TGTGCCAGCAGCGGAAGCCTTACAATCAACGAAAAACTGTTTTTT. Looking up the rest from reference TRBV3-1 and TRBJ1-4 gives the full variable domain: DTAVSQTPKYLVTQMGNDKSIKCEQNLGHDTMYWYKQDSKKFLKIMFSYNNKELIINETVPNRFSPKSPDKAHLNLHINSLELGDSAVYFCASSGSLTINEKLFFGSGTQLSVL.

This clonotype showed up just a few times. The chain links TRBV19 to TRBJ1-1, with a possible D match to TRBD1 (6 bases). The CDR3 contains 17 residues. Trimming shortened V by 6 bases and J by 3 bases, and 23 bases separated the two germline ends. The V gene's germline CDR1 is LNHDA and CDR2 SQIVND (reference sequence). CDR3 region: CASREPRAAGADTEAFF. The CDR3 nucleotides read TGTGCCAGTAGAGAACCCAGGGCTGCAGGGGCGGACACTGAAGCTTTCTTT.

This clonotype appeared many times. This chain joins TRBV27 and TRBJ1-1; TRBD1 is a possible D gene (6 bases). Germline CDR1 MNHEY, CDR2 SMNVEV (reference sequence). The CDR3 consists of 16 residues. The V and J ends lost 3 bases and 2 bases respectively, with 16 bases between them. The chain's CDR3 is CASSFDRTGGNTEAFF. The CDR3 nucleotides read TGTGCCAGCAGTTTCGACAGGACCGGGGGAAACACTGAAGCTTTCTTT.

V is TRBV2 and J is TRBJ2-7, with D perhaps TRBD2 (6 bases). Germline CDR1 reads SNHLY; CDR2 reads FYNNEI. Trimming cost V 9 bases and J 3 bases, with 15 bases left between them. The CDR3 extends over 13 amino acids. CDR3 bases: TGTGCCAGTAGGGGACTGAAAGACTACGAGCAGTACTTC. This translates into CASRGLKDYEQYF.

The chain employs TRBV6-2 or TRBV6-3 and TRBJ2-2; 10 nucleotides line up with TRBD2. Germline V gene sequence: CDR1 MNHEY, CDR2 SVGEGT. The CDR3 consists of 15 residues. J lost 5 bases, V lost 6 bases, and 6 bases had no gene match. The CDR3 spells CASRASGRGTGELFF. The CDR3 DNA follows: TGTGCCAGCAGGGCTAGCGGGAGAGGGACCGGGGAGCTGTTTTTT.

The genes are TRBV6-1 and TRBJ1-1; a weak D match, TRBD1 (5 bases). The CDR3 is 11 amino acids. V was pared by 5 bases and J by 11 bases, with 12 bases between. Germline CDR1 reads MNHNS; CDR2 reads SASEGT. For the CDR3, the DNA is TGTGCCAGCAGTCCAGGGTCGCGGGCTTTCTTT. Translating gives CASSPGSRAFF.

The chain employs TRBV4-1 and TRBJ1-5; no clear D gene. V was cut by 1 base and J by 9 bases, with 10 bases left in between. The CDR3 is 13 residues long. From germline, CDR1 is MGHRA and CDR2 YSYEKL. Here the CDR3 DNA reads TGCGCCAGCAGCCAAGGGGCACGTCGGCCCCAGCATTTT. Translated, it gives CASSQGARRPQHF.

This clonotype has a handful of counts. The chain has TRBV7-2 and TRBJ2-7, with D tentatively TRBD1 (6 bases). The V gene's germline CDR1 is SGHTA and CDR2 FQGNSA. This CDR3 is 15 amino acids long. V lost 2 bases to trimming and J lost 1 base, with 12 bases between them. The CDR3 region is CASSLTLGGSYEQYF. The DNA of the CDR3 is TGTGCCAGCAGCTTAACCCTAGGGGGATCCTACGAGCAGTACTTC.

This clonotype has ten or more counts. The rearrangement uses TRBV20-1 and TRBJ2-7; no clear D gene. Trimming removed 5 bases at V and 5 bases at J, with 10 bases between. The CDR3 totals 11 residues. Per germline, CDR1 DFQATT and CDR2 SNEGSKA (reference sequence). Written as DNA, the CDR3 is TGCAGTGCTGCATCGGAAGACGAGCAGTACTTC. This codes for CSAASEDEQYF.

This chain uses TRBV11-2 with TRBJ1-2, with TRBD1 identical over 8 bases. CDR3 length: 15 amino acids. V trimming: 8 bases; J trimming: 4 bases; junction bases outside the gene matches: 12. CDR1 is SGHAT, CDR2 FQNNGV, per germline. The CDR3 sequence: CASSRGTGNLYGYTF. The CDR3 DNA sequence: TGTGCCAGCTCCCGCGGGACAGGCAATCTCTATGGCTACACCTTC. Full variable domain (remainder filled in from reference TRBV11-2 and TRBJ1-2): EAGVAQSPRYKIIEKRQSVAFWCNPISGHATLYWYQQILGQGPKLLIQFQNNGVVDDSQLPKDRFSAERLKGVDSTLKIQPAKLEDSAVYLCASSRGTGNLYGYTFGSGTRLTVV.

This clonotype was recorded a few times. The CDR3 DNA reads TGTGCCAGCAGTGAAGGTTTGGGACAGACTAACTATGGCTACACCTTC. Translated: CASSEGLGQTNYGYTF. The chain couples TRBV2 to TRBJ1-2; 7 bases match TRBD1. CDR1 and CDR2 from the germline V gene are SNHLY and FYNNEI. V was pared by 1 base and J by 0 bases, with 5 bases of the junction left unmatched. The CDR3 length is 16 residues.

The chain carries TRBV10-3 and TRBJ2-2, with unresolved D. Looked up from germline, CDR1 is ENHRY and CDR2 is SYGVKD. V lost 0 bases, J lost 0 bases, and 8 bases lay in between. The CDR3 spans 16 residues. The CDR3 protein is CAISESSTTNTGELFF. CDR3 DNA sequence: TGTGCCATCAGTGAGTCGAGTACCACGAACACCGGGGAGCTGTTTTTT.

This clonotype was seen only a few times. The CDR3 loop is CAWSVSPPARETQYF. The CDR3 region has the DNA TGTGCCTGGAGTGTATCCCCCCCCGCCAGAGAGACCCAGTACTTC. The V call is TRBV30, the J call TRBJ2-5; D is unresolved. From germline, CDR1 is GTSNPN and CDR2 SVGIG (reference sequence). V lost 0 bases, J lost 4 bases, and 15 bases lay in between. The CDR3 runs 15 residues.

The chain links TRBV12-3 or TRBV12-4 to TRBJ1-1; tentatively, D is TRBD1 (5 bases). CDR3 length: 16 residues. Trimming took 8 bases from V and 0 from J, leaving 19 bases between them. In nucleotides, the CDR3 is TGTGCCAGCTGCCATTCGGGAAGGGGTATGAACACTGAAGCTTTCTTT. Its protein is CASCHSGRGMNTEAFF.

A few counts support this clonotype. The chain joins TRBV7-8 to TRBJ1-1; tentatively, D is TRBD1 (6 bases). Germline CDR1 is SGHVS and CDR2 is FQNEAQ. Trimming stripped 5 bases from V and 1 base from J, with 11 bases between. CDR3 length equals 14 residues. The CDR3 loop reads CASSRDRPNTEAFF. CDR3 in DNA: TGTGCCAGCAGCCGCGACAGGCCGAACACTGAAGCTTTCTTT.

This chain connects TRBV24-1 to TRBJ1-1, with D possibly matching TRBD1 (5 bases). Trimming took off 7 bases at V and 6 bases at J, with 8 bases between the two ends. The CDR3 extends over 11 amino acids. Looked up from germline, CDR1 is KGHDR and CDR2 is SFDVKD. The CDR3 DNA follows: TGTGCCACCAGCCAGGGATCTGAAGCTTTCTTT. This encodes CATSQGSEAFF.

This clonotype was observed many times. The V call is TRBV28, the J call TRBJ1-4; 9 positions match TRBD1. The CDR3 is made up of 15 amino acids. Germline loops: CDR1 MDHEN, CDR2 SYDVKM. The ends lost 5 bases at V and 5 bases at J; junction bases unmatched: 6. The CDR3 sequence is CASSQQTGGNEKLFF. CDR3 DNA: TGTGCCAGCAGTCAACAAACAGGGGGCAATGAAAAACTGTTTTTT.

V gene TRBV27 combines with J gene TRBJ1-1; no definite D call. The V and J ends lost 6 bases and 1 base respectively, with 15 bases between them. Germline V gene data show CDR1 as MNHEY and CDR2 as SMNVEV (reference sequence). The CDR3 sequence is 15 residues long. The CDR3 DNA is TGTGCCAGCAGGCTTCAAGGGAATTCGAACACTGAAGCTTTCTTT. It yields the protein CASRLQGNSNTEAFF.

This clonotype came up many times. The chain is built from TRBV27 and TRBJ1-1; D is unresolved. Trimming took off 6 bases at V and 5 bases at J, with 13 bases between the two ends. Germline CDR1 and CDR2: MNHEY and SMNVEV (reference sequence). The CDR3 sequence is 13 residues long. The CDR3: CASRGPFRTEAFF. In nucleotides, the CDR3 is TGTGCCAGCAGAGGCCCCTTTCGGACTGAAGCTTTCTTT.